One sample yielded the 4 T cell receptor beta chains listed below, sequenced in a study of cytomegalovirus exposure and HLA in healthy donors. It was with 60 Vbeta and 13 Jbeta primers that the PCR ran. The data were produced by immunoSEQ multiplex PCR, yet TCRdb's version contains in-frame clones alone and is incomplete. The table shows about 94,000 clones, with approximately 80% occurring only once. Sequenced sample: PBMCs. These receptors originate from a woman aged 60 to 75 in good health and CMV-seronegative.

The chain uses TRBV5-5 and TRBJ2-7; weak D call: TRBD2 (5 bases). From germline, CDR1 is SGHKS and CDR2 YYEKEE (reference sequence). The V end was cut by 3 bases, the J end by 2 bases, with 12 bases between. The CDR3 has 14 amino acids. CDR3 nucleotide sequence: TGTGCCAGCAGCTACCAAGCGGCTACCTACGAGCAGTACTTC. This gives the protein CASSYQAATYEQYF.

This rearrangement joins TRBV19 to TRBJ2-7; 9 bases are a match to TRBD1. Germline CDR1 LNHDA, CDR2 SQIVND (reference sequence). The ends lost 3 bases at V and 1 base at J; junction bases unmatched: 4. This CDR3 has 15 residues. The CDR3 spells CASSMGTGRSYEQYF. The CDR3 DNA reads TGTGCCAGTAGTATGGGGACAGGGAGGTCCTACGAGCAGTACTTC.

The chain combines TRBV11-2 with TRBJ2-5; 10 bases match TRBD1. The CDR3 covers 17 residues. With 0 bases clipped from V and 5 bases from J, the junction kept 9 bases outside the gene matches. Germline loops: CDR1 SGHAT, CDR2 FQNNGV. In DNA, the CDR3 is TGTGCCAGCAGCTTAGATCCCCGACAGGGGGCGAGGGAGACCCAGTACTTC. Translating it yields CASSLDPRQGARETQYF.

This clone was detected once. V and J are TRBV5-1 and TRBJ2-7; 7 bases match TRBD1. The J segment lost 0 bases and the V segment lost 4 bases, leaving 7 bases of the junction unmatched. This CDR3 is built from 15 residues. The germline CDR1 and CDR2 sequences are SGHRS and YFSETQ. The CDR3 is CASSPEQGLSYEQYF. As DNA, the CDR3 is TGCGCCAGCAGCCCGGAACAGGGGCTCTCCTACGAGCAGTACTTC.